The next 21 T cell receptor beta chains were all read from a single sample in a study of blood T cell repertoires in COVID-19. TCRdb keeps only in-frame clones here, not all; method: immunoSEQ multiplex PCR. The sample consists of around 98,000 clones, around 85% of them appearing once. Sequencing was done on a sample of peripheral blood. These receptors originate from a woman aged 55-75 years with acute or convalescent COVID-19.

CDR3 coding DNA: TGTGCCAGCAGCGACGGACAGAGGATCTACGAGCAGTACTTC. It specifies CASSDGQRIYEQYF. The chain uses TRBV3-1 (or the pseudogene TRBV3-2) and TRBJ2-7; tentative D call: TRBD1 (6 bases). The CDR3 is made up of 14 amino acids. The V end lost 5 bases, the J end lost 3 bases, and 14 bases lay between the germline ends. Germline lookup yields CDR1 LGHDT and CDR2 YNNKEL (reference sequence).

This clone was detected once. V gene TRBV19 combines with J gene TRBJ1-6; 7 bases map to TRBD1. The trim removed 8 bases at V and 3 bases at J, leaving 7 bases unmatched. The CDR3 is 15 residues long. Germline CDR1 and CDR2: LNHDA and SQIVND (reference sequence). The CDR3 sequence is CASRDRGHYNSPLHF. DNA for the CDR3: TGTGCCAGTCGGGACAGAGGACACTATAATTCACCCCTCCACTTT.

The chain carries TRBV4-2 and TRBJ2-2; TRBD2 agrees at 9 bases. V shed 4 bases, J shed 6 bases, and the junction held 6 bases outside the gene matches. Germline assignment: CDR1 LGHNA and CDR2 YNFKEQ. CDR3 length equals 15 residues. The CDR3 nucleotides are TGTGCCAGCAGCCCCTCTAGCGGGGTCGCCGGGGAGCTGTTTTTT. Translation: CASSPSSGVAGELFF.

This chain links TRBV7-8 with TRBJ1-1; a weak D match, TRBD1 (6 bases). CDR1 and CDR2 from the germline V gene are SGHVS and FQNEAQ. CDR3 length: 18 residues. V dropped 2 bases and J dropped 1 base, with 20 bases sitting between them. The CDR3 coding sequence is TGTGCCAGCAGCTTAACATTGACAGGACGACGCGGGAACACTGAAGCTTTCTTT. Protein sequence: CASSLTLTGRRGNTEAFF.

The chain carries TRBV6-2 or TRBV6-3 and TRBJ2-7; D may be TRBD1 (5 bases). The germline gives CDR1 MNHEY, CDR2 SVGEGT. The CDR3 sequence is 14 residues long. V lost 5 bases and J 0 bases, leaving 11 bases between the germline ends. In nucleotides, the CDR3 is TGTGCCAGCAGTCGTCCAGGGTTCTCCTACGAGCAGTACTTC. This translates into CASSRPGFSYEQYF.

The chain links TRBV2 to TRBJ1-2, with TRBD1 matching over 11 bases. V shed 6 bases, J shed 3 bases, and the junction held 3 bases outside the gene matches. The CDR3 contains 14 residues. The germline gives CDR1 SNHLY, CDR2 FYNNEI. CDR3 in amino acids: CASRRTGGDYGYTF. CDR3 nucleotides: TGTGCCAGCAGACGGACAGGGGGCGACTATGGCTACACCTTC.

The gene calls are TRBV2 and TRBJ2-1; TRBD1 matches 10 bases. Trimming cost V 4 bases and J 6 bases; bases outside gene matches: 0. The CDR3 runs 13 residues. Germline V CDR1 and CDR2: SNHLY, FYNNEI. The CDR3 protein is CASSGTGGNEQFF. In nucleotides, the CDR3 is TGTGCCAGCAGTGGGACAGGGGGCAATGAGCAGTTCTTC.

The genes are TRBV28 and TRBJ1-2; 8 bases align to TRBD1. Germline values: CDR1 MDHEN, CDR2 SYDVKM. The CDR3 sequence is 14 residues long. V was pared by 8 bases and J by 2 bases, with 7 bases of the junction left unmatched. CDR3 in amino acids: CASESGGANYGYTF. In DNA, the CDR3 is TGTGCCAGCGAATCAGGGGGCGCGAACTATGGCTACACCTTC.

This clone was found once. This sequence joins TRBV7-2 and TRBJ2-1, with 11 bases that match TRBD2. The V gene's germline CDR1 is SGHTA and CDR2 FQGNSA. The CDR3 contains 16 residues. The V gene end was trimmed by 4 bases and the J gene end by 10 bases; junction bases not matched to a gene: 12. In DNA form, the CDR3 reads TGTGCCAGCAGCTGGGGTAGCGGGGGGGTCCGCGGCGAGCAGTTCTTC. Translated, it gives CASSWGSGGVRGEQFF.

For this clone: One junction end disagrees with the germline gene, perhaps due to a read error. The chain carries TRBV10-3 and TRBJ1-6; no firm D call. This CDR3 is 17 amino acids long. Per the germline V gene, CDR1 is ENHRY and CDR2 is SYGVKD. The CDR3 nucleotides read TGTGCCATCAGTGAGTCGAGGGCTATCTCCAATAATTCACCCCTCCACTTT. Translating it yields CAISESRAISNNSPLHF.

V and J are TRBV28 and TRBJ1-1; TRBD1 aligns across 7 bases. The germline gives CDR1 MDHEN, CDR2 SYDVKM. V shed 5 bases, J shed 2 bases, and the junction held 2 bases outside the gene matches. The CDR3 sequence is 13 residues long. The CDR3 protein is CASSRQGNTEAFF. In DNA, the CDR3 is TGTGCCAGCAGTAGACAGGGAAACACTGAAGCTTTCTTT.

V is TRBV7-9 and J is TRBJ1-2; 9 bases agree with TRBD1. V lost 5 bases to trimming and J lost 6 bases; unmatched junction nucleotides: 7. There are 14 residues in the CDR3. Per germline, CDR1 SEHNR and CDR2 FQNEAQ (reference sequence). This CDR3 reads CASSEKGQGNGYTF. DNA of the CDR3: TGTGCCAGCAGCGAGAAGGGACAGGGAAATGGCTACACCTTC.

The rearrangement joins TRBV27 to TRBJ1-2, with 7 bases identical to TRBD1. V lost 4 bases, J lost 9 bases, and 2 bases stayed unmatched. Germline-derived CDR1 and CDR2 are MNHEY and SMNVEV (reference sequence). CDR3 length: 11 residues. The CDR3 coding sequence is TGTGCCAGCAGTTACAGGGGACGCTACACCTTC. It is translated as CASSYRGRYTF.

V and J are TRBV6-2 or TRBV6-3 and TRBJ1-2; 7 bases fit TRBD1. The CDR3 runs 13 residues. Trimming at V came to 2 bases and at J to 8 bases, leaving 5 bases not matched to a gene. Germline V gives CDR1 MNHEY, CDR2 SVGEGT. The CDR3 DNA reads as TGTGCCAGCAGTTACGCAGGGGGTGGAGGCTACACCTTC. This encodes CASSYAGGGGYTF.

This clone was seen just once. The rearrangement uses TRBV7-6 and TRBJ1-6; 11 bases line up with TRBD1. Trimming cost V 5 bases and J 7 bases; bases outside gene matches: 7. The CDR3 spans 16 residues. CDR1 and CDR2 (germline): SGHVS, FNYEAQ. For the CDR3, the DNA is TGTGCCAGCAGCCGGACAGGGGGCAGTCGCAATTCACCCCTCCACTTT. This sequence encodes CASSRTGGSRNSPLHF.

The chain has TRBV7-7 and TRBJ2-7, with D perhaps TRBD2 (6 bases). Germline V lookup: CDR1 SSHAT, CDR2 FNYEAQ (reference sequence). The germline V and J ends were trimmed by 1 base and 1 base, with 11 bases remaining between them. This CDR3 contains 15 residues. This CDR3 reads CASSLGPGTSYEQYF. The CDR3 coding sequence is TGTGCCAGCAGCTTAGGGCCAGGGACTTCCTACGAGCAGTACTTC. Together with reference TRBV7-7 and TRBJ2-7, the CDR3 gives the full variable domain: GAGVSQSPRYKVTKRGQDVTLRCDPISSHATLYWYQQALGQGPEFLTYFNYEAQPDKSGLPSDRFSAERPEGSISTLTIQRTEQRDSAMYRCASSLGPGTSYEQYFGPGTRLTVT.

This clone has only one observation. This chain joins TRBV11-2 and TRBJ1-2; TRBD1 might be the D (6 bases). The CDR3 has 15 amino acids. Trimming cost V 0 bases and J 6 bases, with 14 bases left between them. Germline loops: CDR1 SGHAT, CDR2 FQNNGV. The CDR3 here is CASSLDFRQADGYTF. The CDR3 DNA follows: TGTGCCAGCAGCTTAGATTTTCGACAGGCAGATGGCTACACCTTC.

This clone came up many times. V is TRBV7-3 and J is TRBJ1-1, with a tentative D call TRBD1 (5 bases). The CDR3 has 15 amino acids. The germline CDR1 and CDR2 sequences are SGHTA and FQGTGA. Deletions cut 2 bases from V and 0 bases from J, with 10 bases between. The CDR3 DNA sequence: TGTGCCAGCAGCTTAGGGGGAGGGCTGAACACTGAAGCTTTCTTT. Translating it yields CASSLGGGLNTEAFF.

The chain combines TRBV11-2 with TRBJ1-2; TRBD1 might be the D (5 bases). V dropped 0 bases and J dropped 4 bases, with 12 bases sitting between them. CDR1 and CDR2 (germline): SGHAT, FQNNGV. There are 15 residues in the CDR3. The CDR3 DNA sequence: TGTGCCAGCAGCTTAGATCCTGGGGCTATCTATGGCTACACCTTC. Its translation is CASSLDPGAIYGYTF. The variable domain in full, with the rest retrieved from reference TRBV11-2 and TRBJ1-2, is EAGVAQSPRYKIIEKRQSVAFWCNPISGHATLYWYQQILGQGPKLLIQFQNNGVVDDSQLPKDRFSAERLKGVDSTLKIQPAKLEDSAVYLCASSLDPGAIYGYTFGSGTRLTVV.

The genes are TRBV6-1 and TRBJ1-1; tentative D call: TRBD1 (5 bases). Germline values: CDR1 MNHNS, CDR2 SASEGT. V was shortened by 2 bases and J by 11 bases, with 18 bases between the two germline ends. The CDR3 totals 14 residues. CDR3 residues: CASSEWGLLEGAFF. For the CDR3, the DNA is TGTGCCAGCAGTGAATGGGGACTCCTAGAAGGGGCTTTCTTT.

The rearrangement links TRBV14 to TRBJ2-5; 8 nucleotides match TRBD2. The J segment lost 4 bases and the V segment lost 1 base, leaving 8 bases of the junction unmatched. Germline values: CDR1 SGHDN, CDR2 FVKESK. This CDR3 has 16 residues. The CDR3 region has the DNA TGTGCCAGCAGCCAAGTCCGGGGGGGGGCCTCAGAGACCCAGTACTTC. This encodes CASSQVRGGASETQYF.